These 15 T cell receptor beta chains share one sample of origin, sequenced in a study of early T cells in non-severe SARS-CoV-2 infection. TCRdb used MiXCR to reprocess the 5' RACE reads, holding one entry per CDR3 protein. The sample yields fewer than 50,000 distinct CDR3 sequences, around 6.8% seen once. Sequencing input: whole blood. All receptors come from an adult who was a healthcare worker with PCR-confirmed SARS-CoV-2 infection or an uninfected control (not recorded which).

This clonotype was detected a few times. The rearrangement uses TRBV15 and TRBJ1-1; tentatively, D is TRBD1 (5 bases). V lost 5 bases to trimming and J lost 4 bases, with 17 bases between them. This CDR3 has 15 amino acids. Per germline, CDR1 LNHNV and CDR2 YYDKDF (reference sequence). CDR3 loop: CATSVRDPSSTEAFF. The CDR3 coding sequence is TGTGCCACCAGCGTCCGGGACCCTTCTTCCACTGAAGCTTTCTTT. The full variable domain, rest sourced from reference TRBV15 and TRBJ1-1, is DAMVIQNPRYQVTQFGKPVTLSCSQTLNHNVMYWYQQKSSQAPKLLFHYYDKDFNNEADTPDNFQSRRPNTSFCFLDIRSPGLGDTAMYLCATSVRDPSSTEAFFGQGTRLTVV.

This clonotype was recorded many times. CDR3 protein: CASSTSPGQGGHEQFF. CDR3 coding DNA: TGTGCCAGCAGTACCTCACCGGGACAGGGCGGCCATGAGCAGTTCTTC. The chain couples TRBV6-2 or TRBV6-3 to TRBJ2-1; TRBD1 matches at 9 bases. The CDR3 runs 16 residues. The V gene's germline CDR1 is MNHEY and CDR2 SVGEGT. V trimming: 5 bases; J trimming: 8 bases; junction bases outside the gene matches: 13.

This clonotype has ten or more counts. The chain couples TRBV6-2 or TRBV6-3 to TRBJ2-1, with 7 bases identical to TRBD1. Trimming removed 6 bases from V and 3 bases from J; junction bases left unmatched: 8. This CDR3 contains 15 residues. The germline V gene has CDR1 MNHEY and CDR2 SVGEGT. The CDR3 DNA follows: TGTGCCAGCAGCGCCGACAGGGTCTACTACAATGAGCAGTTCTTC. It translates to CASSADRVYYNEQFF.

This chain uses TRBV12-3 or TRBV12-4 with TRBJ2-7, with D possibly matching TRBD1 (5 bases). The CDR3 consists of 14 residues. V gave up 3 bases and J gave up 1 base, with 10 bases separating them. The CDR3 spells CASSLTTDSYEQYF. The CDR3 DNA sequence: TGTGCCAGCAGTTTGACGACAGATTCCTACGAGCAGTACTTC.

This clonotype is classed as medium-sized. V gene TRBV18 combines with J gene TRBJ2-1; unclear D gene. Germline V gives CDR1 KGHSH, CDR2 LQKENI. Trimming removed 4 bases at V and 0 bases at J, with 10 bases between. The CDR3 has 15 amino acids. As DNA, the CDR3 is TGTGCCAGCTCACGGGGATTAAGCTCCTACAATGAGCAGTTCTTC. Protein sequence: CASSRGLSSYNEQFF. The full variable domain, rest sourced from reference TRBV18 and TRBJ2-1, is NAGVMQNPRHLVRRRGQEARLRCSPMKGHSHVYWYRQLPEEGLKFMVYLQKENIIDESGMPKERFSAEFPKEGPSILRIQQVVRGDSAAYFCASSRGLSSYNEQFFGPGTRLTVL.

This clonotype was counted many times. The chain combines TRBV7-2 with TRBJ1-1, with D possibly matching TRBD1 (6 bases). Trimming took 3 bases from V and 1 from J, leaving 9 bases between them. In germline, CDR1 is SGHTA, CDR2 FQGNSA. This CDR3 has 14 residues. The DNA of the CDR3 is TGTGCCAGCAGCTTGGGACACCAGAACACTGAAGCTTTCTTT. It specifies CASSLGHQNTEAFF.

This clonotype was seen more than once but under ten times. The V call is TRBV5-5, the J call TRBJ1-1, with D uncertain. The CDR3 totals 13 residues. Germline V lookup: CDR1 SGHKS, CDR2 YYEKEE (reference sequence). The V end was cut by 0 bases, the J end by 3 bases, with 6 bases between. The CDR3: CASSLGSDTEAFF. DNA for the CDR3: TGTGCCAGCAGCTTGGGAAGTGACACTGAAGCTTTCTTT. The whole variable domain, remainder taken from reference TRBV5-5 and TRBJ1-1, is DAGVTQSPTHLIKTRGQQVTLRCSPISGHKSVSWYQQVLGQGPQFIFQYYEKEERGRGNFPDRFSARQFPNYSSELNVNALLLGDSALYLCASSLGSDTEAFFGQGTRLTVV.

This clonotype was observed a few times. The chain has TRBV5-1 and TRBJ2-7; TRBD2 agrees at 7 bases. Germline CDR1 is SGHRS and CDR2 is YFSETQ. The J segment lost 5 bases and the V segment lost 0 bases, leaving 5 bases of the junction unmatched. There are 14 residues in the CDR3. The CDR3 loop is CASSLGGGLDEQYF. Written as DNA, the CDR3 is TGCGCCAGCAGCTTGGGCGGGGGACTGGACGAGCAGTACTTC.

This clonotype was detected only a few times. The chain employs TRBV6-5 and TRBJ2-7; D gene ambiguous. The CDR3 length is 14 residues. V was cut by 3 bases and J by 2 bases, with 11 bases left in between. Germline values: CDR1 MNHEY, CDR2 SVGAGI. CDR3 region: CASSYWTHPYEQYF. CDR3 coding DNA: TGTGCCAGCAGTTATTGGACCCATCCCTACGAGCAGTACTTC.

This clonotype was seen many times. The gene calls are TRBV12-3 or TRBV12-4 and TRBJ1-2; D is perhaps TRBD1 (6 bases). The V end was cut by 5 bases, the J end by 8 bases, with 12 bases between. This CDR3 has 12 residues. CDR3 region: CASSGGAVGYTF. The CDR3 bases are TGTGCCAGCAGTGGGGGGGCTGTCGGCTACACCTTC.

This clonotype has a handful of counts. This chain's CDR3 is CASRPGSLDYRQPQHF. In DNA, the CDR3 is TGTGCCAGCAGACCCGGCTCGTTGGATTATAGACAGCCCCAGCATTTT. The chain combines TRBV6-2 or TRBV6-3 with TRBJ1-5; D unclear. This CDR3 spans 16 amino acids. V was shortened by 6 bases and J by 7 bases, with 22 bases between the two germline ends. Germline CDR1 is MNHEY and CDR2 is SVGEGT.

The chain employs TRBV7-6 and TRBJ2-3, with TRBD2 identical over 7 bases. Germline V gene data show CDR1 as SGHVS and CDR2 as FNYEAQ. Trimming took 3 bases from V and 4 from J; bases not matched to a gene: 7. This CDR3 contains 15 residues. CDR3 loop: CASSLGGDLADTQYF. CDR3 nucleotide sequence: TGTGCCAGCAGCTTGGGAGGGGACTTGGCAGATACGCAGTATTTT.

This clonotype has more than one count but fewer than ten. This rearrangement joins TRBV6-2 or TRBV6-3 to TRBJ2-7; TRBD1 matches at 11 bases. This CDR3 has 18 amino acids. CDR1 is MNHEY and CDR2 is SVGEGT in the germline V gene. V gave up 7 bases and J gave up 5 bases; unmatched junction bases: 19. CDR3 sequence reads: CASTFSLDRGRRDHEQYF. As DNA, the CDR3 is TGTGCCAGCACTTTTTCGTTGGACAGGGGGCGCCGGGACCACGAGCAGTACTTC.

V and J are TRBV12-3 or TRBV12-4 and TRBJ1-4, with a tentative D call TRBD1 (5 bases). CDR3 length: 15 amino acids. V lost 5 bases to trimming and J lost 8 bases, with 18 bases between them. The CDR3 reads CASSKTGTSREKLFF. The CDR3 bases are TGTGCCAGCAGTAAAACCGGGACGTCGAGAGAAAAACTGTTTTTT.

The J gene is TRBJ1-1, the V gene TRBV6-2 or TRBV6-3, with TRBD1 identical over 8 bases. With V trimmed by 5 bases and J by 0 bases, 14 bases remained unmatched. This CDR3 has 18 amino acids. Germline loops: CDR1 MNHEY, CDR2 SVGEGT. This CDR3 reads CASSQDRVSVWMNTEAFF. CDR3 bases: TGTGCCAGCAGTCAGGACAGGGTGAGTGTTTGGATGAACACTGAAGCTTTCTTT.